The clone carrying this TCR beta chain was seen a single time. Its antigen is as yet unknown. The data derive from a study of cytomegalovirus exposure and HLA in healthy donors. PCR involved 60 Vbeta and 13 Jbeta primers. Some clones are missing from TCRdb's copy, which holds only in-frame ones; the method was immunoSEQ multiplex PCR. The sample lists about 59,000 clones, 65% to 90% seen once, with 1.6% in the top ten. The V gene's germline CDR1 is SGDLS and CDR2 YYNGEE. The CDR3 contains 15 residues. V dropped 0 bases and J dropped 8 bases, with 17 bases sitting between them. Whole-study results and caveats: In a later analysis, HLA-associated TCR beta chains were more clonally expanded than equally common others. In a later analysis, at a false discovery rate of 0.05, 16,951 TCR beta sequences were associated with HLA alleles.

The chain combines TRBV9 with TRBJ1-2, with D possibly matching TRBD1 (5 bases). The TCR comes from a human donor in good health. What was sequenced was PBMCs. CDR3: CASSVGRDSAGGYTF. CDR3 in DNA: TGTGCCAGCAGCGTAGGTAGGGACTCCGCAGGGGGCTACACCTTC.